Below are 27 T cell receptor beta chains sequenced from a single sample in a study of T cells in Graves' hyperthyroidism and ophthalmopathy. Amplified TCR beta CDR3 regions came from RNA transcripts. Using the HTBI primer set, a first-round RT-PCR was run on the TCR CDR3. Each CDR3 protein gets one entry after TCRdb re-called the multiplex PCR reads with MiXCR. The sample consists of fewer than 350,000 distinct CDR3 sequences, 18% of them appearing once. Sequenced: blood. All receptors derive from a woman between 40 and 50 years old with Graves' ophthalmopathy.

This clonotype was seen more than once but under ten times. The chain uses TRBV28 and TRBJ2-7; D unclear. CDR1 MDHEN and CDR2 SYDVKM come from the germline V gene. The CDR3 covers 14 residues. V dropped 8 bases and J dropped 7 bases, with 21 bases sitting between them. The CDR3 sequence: CASARRALVVEQYF. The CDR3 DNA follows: TGTGCCAGCGCTCGAAGGGCTCTGGTTGTAGAGCAGTACTTC. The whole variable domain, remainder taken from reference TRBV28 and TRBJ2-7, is DVKVTQSSRYLVKRTGEKVFLECVQDMDHENMFWYRQDPGLGLRLIYFSYDVKMKEKGDIPEGYSVSREKKERFSLILESASTNQTSMYLCASARRALVVEQYFGPGTRLTVT.

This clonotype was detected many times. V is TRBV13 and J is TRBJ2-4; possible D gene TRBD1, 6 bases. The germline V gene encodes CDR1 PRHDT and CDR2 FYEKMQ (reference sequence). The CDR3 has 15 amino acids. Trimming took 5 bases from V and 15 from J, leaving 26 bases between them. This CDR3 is CASSPRQEVGATLYF. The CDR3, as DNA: TGTGCCAGCAGCCCCAGACAGGAGGTCGGGGCCACCTTGTACTTC. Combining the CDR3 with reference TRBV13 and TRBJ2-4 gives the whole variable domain AAGVIQSPRHLIKEKRETATLKCYPIPRHDTVYWYQQGPGQDPQFLISFYEKMQSDKGSIPDRFSAQQFSDYHSELNMSSLELGDSALYFCASSPRQEVGATLYFGAGTRLSVL.

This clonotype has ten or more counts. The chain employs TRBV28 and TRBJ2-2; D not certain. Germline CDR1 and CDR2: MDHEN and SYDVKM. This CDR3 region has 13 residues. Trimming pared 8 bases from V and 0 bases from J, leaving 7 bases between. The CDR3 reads CASQEPNTGELFF. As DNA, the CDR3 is TGTGCCAGCCAGGAGCCGAACACCGGGGAGCTGTTTTTT.

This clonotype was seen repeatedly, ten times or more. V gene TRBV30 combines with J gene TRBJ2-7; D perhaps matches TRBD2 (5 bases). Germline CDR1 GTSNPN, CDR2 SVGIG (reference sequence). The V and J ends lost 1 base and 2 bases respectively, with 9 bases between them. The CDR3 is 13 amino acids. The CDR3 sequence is CAWSGTSPYEQYF. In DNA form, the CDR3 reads TGTGCCTGGAGTGGGACTTCCCCCTACGAGCAGTACTTC.

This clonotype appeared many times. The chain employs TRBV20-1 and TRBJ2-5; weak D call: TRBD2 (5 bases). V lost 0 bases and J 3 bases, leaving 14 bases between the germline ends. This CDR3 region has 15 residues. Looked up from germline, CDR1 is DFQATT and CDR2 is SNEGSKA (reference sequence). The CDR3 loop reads CSARDRAGLKETQYF. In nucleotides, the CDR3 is TGCAGTGCTAGAGATAGGGCGGGCCTAAAAGAGACCCAGTACTTC.

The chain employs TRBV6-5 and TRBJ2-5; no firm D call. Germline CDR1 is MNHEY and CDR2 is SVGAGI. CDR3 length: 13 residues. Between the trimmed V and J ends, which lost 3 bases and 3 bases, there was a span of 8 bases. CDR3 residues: CASSYPNEETQYF. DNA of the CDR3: TGTGCCAGCAGTTATCCGAATGAAGAGACCCAGTACTTC.

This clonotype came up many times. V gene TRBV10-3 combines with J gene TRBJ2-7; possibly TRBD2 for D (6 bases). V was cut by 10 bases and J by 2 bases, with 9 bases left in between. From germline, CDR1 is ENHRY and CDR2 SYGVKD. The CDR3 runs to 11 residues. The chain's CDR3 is CATREAYEQYF. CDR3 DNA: TGTGCCACCAGGGAGGCCTACGAGCAGTACTTC.

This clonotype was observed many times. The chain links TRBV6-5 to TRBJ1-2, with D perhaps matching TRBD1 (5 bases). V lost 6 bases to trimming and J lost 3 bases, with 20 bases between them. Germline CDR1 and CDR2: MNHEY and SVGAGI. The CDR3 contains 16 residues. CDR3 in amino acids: CASSRIAPGSYYGYTF. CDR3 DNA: TGTGCCAGCAGCCGAATCGCCCCAGGGTCTTACTATGGCTACACCTTC.

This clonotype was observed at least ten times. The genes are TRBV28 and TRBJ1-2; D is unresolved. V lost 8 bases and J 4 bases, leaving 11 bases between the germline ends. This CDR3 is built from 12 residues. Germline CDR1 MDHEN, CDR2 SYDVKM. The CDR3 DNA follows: TGTGCCAGCTTTCCCGCCGGCTATGGCTACACCTTC. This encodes CASFPAGYGYTF.

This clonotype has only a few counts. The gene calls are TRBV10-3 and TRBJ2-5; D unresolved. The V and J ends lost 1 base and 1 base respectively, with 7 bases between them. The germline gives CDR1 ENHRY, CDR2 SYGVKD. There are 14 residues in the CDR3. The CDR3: CAISEWTAQETQYF. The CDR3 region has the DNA TGTGCCATCAGTGAGTGGACGGCCCAAGAGACCCAGTACTTC.

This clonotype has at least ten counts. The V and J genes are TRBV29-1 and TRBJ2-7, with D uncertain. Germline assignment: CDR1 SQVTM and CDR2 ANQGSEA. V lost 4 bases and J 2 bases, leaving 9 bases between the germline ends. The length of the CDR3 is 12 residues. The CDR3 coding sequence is TGCAGCGTTGTTTCTGCAACCTACGAGCAGTACTTC. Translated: CSVVSATYEQYF.

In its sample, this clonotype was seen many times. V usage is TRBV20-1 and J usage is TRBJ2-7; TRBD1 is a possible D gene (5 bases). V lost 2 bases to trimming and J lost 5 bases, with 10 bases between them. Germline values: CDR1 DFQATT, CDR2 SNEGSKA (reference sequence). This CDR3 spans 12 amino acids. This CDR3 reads CSARRAGNEQYF. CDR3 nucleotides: TGCAGTGCTAGAAGGGCAGGGAACGAGCAGTACTTC.

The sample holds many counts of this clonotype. CDR3 region: CASSYSYNTGELFF. The CDR3 DNA reads as TGTGCCAGCAGTTACTCGTATAACACCGGGGAGCTGTTTTTT. The chain is built from TRBV6-5 and TRBJ2-2, with D unresolved. With 0 bases removed from V and 2 bases from J, the gap between germline ends came to 4 bases. The CDR3 consists of 14 residues. Germline assignment: CDR1 MNHEY and CDR2 SVGAGI.

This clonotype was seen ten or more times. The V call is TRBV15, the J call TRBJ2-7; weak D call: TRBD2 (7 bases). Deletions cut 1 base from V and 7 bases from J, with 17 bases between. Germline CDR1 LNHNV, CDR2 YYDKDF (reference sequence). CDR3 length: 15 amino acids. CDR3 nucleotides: TGTGCCACCAGCAGAGCTGGTGGGGGGGCGCGTGAGCAGTACTTC. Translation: CATSRAGGGAREQYF.

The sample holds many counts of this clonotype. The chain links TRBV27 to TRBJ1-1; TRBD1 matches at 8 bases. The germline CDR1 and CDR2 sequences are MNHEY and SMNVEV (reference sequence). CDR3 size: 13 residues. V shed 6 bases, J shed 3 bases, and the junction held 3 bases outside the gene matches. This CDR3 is CASRTQGDTEAFF. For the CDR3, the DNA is TGTGCCAGCAGGACACAGGGGGACACTGAAGCTTTCTTT.

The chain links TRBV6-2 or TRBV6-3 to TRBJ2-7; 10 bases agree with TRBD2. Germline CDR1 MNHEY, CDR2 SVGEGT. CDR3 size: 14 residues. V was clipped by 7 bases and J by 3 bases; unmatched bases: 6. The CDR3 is CASNLAGALYEQYF. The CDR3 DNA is TGTGCCAGCAATCTAGCGGGGGCCCTCTACGAGCAGTACTTC.

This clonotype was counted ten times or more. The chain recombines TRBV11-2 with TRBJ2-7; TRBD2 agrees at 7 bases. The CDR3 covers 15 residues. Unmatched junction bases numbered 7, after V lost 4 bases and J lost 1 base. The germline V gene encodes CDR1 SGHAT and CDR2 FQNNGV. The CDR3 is CASSSTLGLSYEQYF. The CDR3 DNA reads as TGTGCCAGCAGCTCAACCCTGGGACTATCCTACGAGCAGTACTTC.

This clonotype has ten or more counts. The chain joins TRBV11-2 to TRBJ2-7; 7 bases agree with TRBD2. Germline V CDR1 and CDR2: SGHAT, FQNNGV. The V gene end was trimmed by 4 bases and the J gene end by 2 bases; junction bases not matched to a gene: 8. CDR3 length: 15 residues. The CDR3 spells CASSSTGGRTYEQYF. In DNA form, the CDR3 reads TGTGCCAGCAGCTCGACGGGGGGACGGACCTACGAGCAGTACTTC.

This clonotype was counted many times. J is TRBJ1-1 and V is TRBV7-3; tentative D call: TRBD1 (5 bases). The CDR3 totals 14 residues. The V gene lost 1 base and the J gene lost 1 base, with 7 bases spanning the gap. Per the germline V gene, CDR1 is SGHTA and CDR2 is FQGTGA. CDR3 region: CASSLRQKNTEAFF. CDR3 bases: TGTGCCAGCAGCTTAAGACAGAAGAACACTGAAGCTTTCTTT.

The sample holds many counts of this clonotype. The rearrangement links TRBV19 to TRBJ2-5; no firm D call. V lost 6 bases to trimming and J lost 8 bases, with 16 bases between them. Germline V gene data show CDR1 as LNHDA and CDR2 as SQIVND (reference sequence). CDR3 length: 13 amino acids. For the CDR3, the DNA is TGTGCCAGTAGCCACCAGCAAACCGATACCCAGTACTTC. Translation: CASSHQQTDTQYF. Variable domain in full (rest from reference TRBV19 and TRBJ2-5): DGGITQSPKYLFRKEGQNVTLSCEQNLNHDAMYWYRQDPGQGLRLIYYSQIVNDFQKGDIAEGYSVSREKKESFPLTVTSAQKNPTAFYLCASSHQQTDTQYFGPGTRLLVL.

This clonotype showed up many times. DNA for the CDR3: TGTGCCAGCAGCTTAGGGACGGACACTGAAGCTTTCTTT. Protein sequence: CASSLGTDTEAFF. The chain employs TRBV13 and TRBJ1-1; D unclear. Trimming left V 0 bases short and J 3 bases short, with 5 bases between. There are 13 residues in the CDR3. Germline V gene lookup returns CDR1 PRHDT and CDR2 FYEKMQ (reference sequence). Using reference TRBV13 and TRBJ1-1 for the parts outside the CDR3, the full variable domain is AAGVIQSPRHLIKEKRETATLKCYPIPRHDTVYWYQQGPGQDPQFLISFYEKMQSDKGSIPDRFSAQQFSDYHSELNMSSLELGDSALYFCASSLGTDTEAFFGQGTRLTVV.

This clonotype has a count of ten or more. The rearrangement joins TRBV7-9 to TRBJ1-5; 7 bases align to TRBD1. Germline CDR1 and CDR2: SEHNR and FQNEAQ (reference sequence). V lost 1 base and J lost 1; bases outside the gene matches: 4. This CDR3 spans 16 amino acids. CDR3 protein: CASSLGYRGSNQPQHF. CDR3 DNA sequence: TGTGCCAGCAGCTTAGGTTACAGGGGAAGCAATCAGCCCCAGCATTTT.

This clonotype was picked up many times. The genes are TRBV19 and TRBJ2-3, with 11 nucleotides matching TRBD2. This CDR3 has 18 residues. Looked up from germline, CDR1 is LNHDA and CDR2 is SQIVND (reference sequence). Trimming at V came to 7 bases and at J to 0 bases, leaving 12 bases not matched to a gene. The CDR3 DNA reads TGTGCCAGTAAACCCGGGTGGGGACTAGCGGCAAGCACAGATACGCAGTATTTT. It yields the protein CASKPGWGLAASTDTQYF.

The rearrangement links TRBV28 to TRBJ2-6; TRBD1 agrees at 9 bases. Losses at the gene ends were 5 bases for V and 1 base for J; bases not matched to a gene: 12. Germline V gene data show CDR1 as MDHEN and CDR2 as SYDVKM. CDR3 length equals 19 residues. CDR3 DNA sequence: TGTGCCAGCAGTCCCAGACCGGGACAGGGTCGATCTGGGGCCAACGTCCTGACTTTC. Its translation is CASSPRPGQGRSGANVLTF. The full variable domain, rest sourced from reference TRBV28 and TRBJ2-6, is DVKVTQSSRYLVKRTGEKVFLECVQDMDHENMFWYRQDPGLGLRLIYFSYDVKMKEKGDIPEGYSVSREKKERFSLILESASTNQTSMYLCASSPRPGQGRSGANVLTFGAGSRLTVL.

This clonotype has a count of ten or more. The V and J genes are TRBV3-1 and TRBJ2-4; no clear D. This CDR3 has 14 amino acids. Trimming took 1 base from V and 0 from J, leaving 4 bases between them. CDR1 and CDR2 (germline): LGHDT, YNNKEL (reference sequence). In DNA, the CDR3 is TGTGCCAGCAGCCAAGCGGGAGCCAAAAACATTCAGTACTTC. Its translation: CASSQAGAKNIQYF.

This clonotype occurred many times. CDR3 sequence reads: CASSPPHTYEQYF. Here the CDR3 DNA reads TGTGCCAGCAGCCCCCCCCATACCTACGAGCAGTACTTC. V gene TRBV7-9 combines with J gene TRBJ2-7; D remains unclear. The CDR3 consists of 13 residues. Per the germline V gene, CDR1 is SEHNR and CDR2 is FQNEAQ (reference sequence). V was trimmed by 5 bases and J by 2 bases, leaving 10 bases between them. Filled out from reference TRBV7-9 and TRBJ2-7, the complete variable domain reads DTGVSQNPRHKITKRGQNVTFRCDPISEHNRLYWYRQTLGQGPEFLTYFQNEAQLEKSRLLSDRFSAERPKGSFSTLEIQRTEQGDSAMYLCASSPPHTYEQYFGPGTRLTVT.

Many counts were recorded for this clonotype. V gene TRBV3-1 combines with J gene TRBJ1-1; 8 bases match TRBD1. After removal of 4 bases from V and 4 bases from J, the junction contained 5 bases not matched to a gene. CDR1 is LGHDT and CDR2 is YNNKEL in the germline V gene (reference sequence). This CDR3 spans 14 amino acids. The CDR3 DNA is TGTGCCAGCAGCCCCACAGGGGGAGGCACTGAAGCTTTCTTT. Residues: CASSPTGGGTEAFF.